This entry describes one T cell receptor beta chain. These data originate in a study of CD8 T cells in Susac syndrome. Germline CDR1 and CDR2: SEHNR and FQNEAQ (reference sequence). The V gene lost 4 bases and the J gene lost 0 bases, with 8 bases spanning the gap. This CDR3 is built from 14 residues. cDNA came from around 0.5 to 1 ug RNA primed by random hexamers. TCRdb recomputed calls from the immunoSEQ multiplex PCR reads with MiXCR, one row per CDR3 protein. The profile shows some 150,000 distinct CDR3 sequences, 85% to 95% of them singletons. The chain carries TRBV7-9 and TRBJ2-3; the D gene is possibly TRBD2 (6 bases). The material sequenced was CD4+ T cells from PBMCs. This sequence originates from a human donor with Susac syndrome. This chain's CDR3 is CASSSRGSTDTQYF. CDR3 coding DNA: TGTGCCAGCAGCTCCCGGGGGAGCACAGATACGCAGTATTTT.